A selection of T cell receptor beta chains follows, all from one sample in a study of radiotherapy plus CTLA-4 blockade in lung cancer. The method was immunoSEQ multiplex PCR; TCRdb's version includes in-frame clones alone and lacks a portion of them. Among about 33,000 clones, 81% were seen once, and the ten largest hold 20% to 25%. Here the sequenced sample was peripheral blood, taken from a patient treated with radiotherapy plus ipilimumab. The receptors derive from a human donor with non-small cell lung cancer that progressed on radiotherapy plus ipilimumab. Each CDR3 is given with its conserved first and last residue. Fields, in order: D gene, V gene, J gene, clone size, CDR3 protein, CDR3 DNA. A D gene is named only where the DNA matches it firmly. Clone size is shown for a subset of rows, as once, few, many or a class of expanded clone.

d_gene: NA
v_gene: TRBV7-6
j_gene: TRBJ2-7
abundance: NA
CDR3aa: CASSLDREQYF
CDR3nt: TGTGCCAGCAGCTTAGATAGAGAGCAGTACTTC

d_gene: TRBD1
v_gene: TRBV6-5
j_gene: TRBJ1-3
abundance: NA
CDR3aa: CASTWDSGSGTIYF
CDR3nt: TGTGCCAGCACCTGGGACAGTGGAAGCGGCACCATATATTTT

d_gene: TRBD2
v_gene: TRBV7-9
j_gene: TRBJ2-3
abundance: NA
CDR3aa: CASSFSGGGTDTQYF
CDR3nt: TGTGCCAGCAGCTTTAGCGGGGGTGGAACAGATACGCAGTATTTT

d_gene: NA
v_gene: TRBV6-1
j_gene: TRBJ2-2
abundance: NA
CDR3aa: CASSVYSGELFF
CDR3nt: TGTGCCAGCAGTGTCTACTCCGGGGAGCTGTTTTTT

d_gene: NA
v_gene: TRBV7-9
j_gene: TRBJ2-7
abundance: NA
CDR3aa: CASSQTDIFEQYF
CDR3nt: TGTGCCAGCAGCCAAACGGACATATTCGAGCAGTACTTC

d_gene: TRBD2
v_gene: TRBV7-6
j_gene: TRBJ2-1
abundance: NA
CDR3aa: CASSLSGGTYNEQFF
CDR3nt: TGTGCCAGCAGCCTTAGCGGGGGGACCTACAATGAGCAGTTCTTC

d_gene: TRBD2
v_gene: TRBV6-5
j_gene: TRBJ2-3
abundance: NA
CDR3aa: CASRRGGRTDTQYF
CDR3nt: TGTGCCAGCAGGCGGGGGGGGAGGACAGATACGCAGTATTTT

d_gene: NA
v_gene: TRBV9
j_gene: TRBJ2-5
abundance: NA
CDR3aa: CASSVAVSQETQYF
CDR3nt: TGTGCCAGCAGCGTAGCGGTTAGTCAAGAGACCCAGTACTTC

d_gene: NA
v_gene: TRBV21-1
j_gene: TRBJ2-5
abundance: NA
CDR3aa: CASSQPAGSGKETQYF
CDR3nt: TGTGCCAGCAGCCAACCTGCCGGGAGCGGGAAAGAGACCCAGTACTTC

d_gene: TRBD1
v_gene: TRBV2
j_gene: TRBJ2-1
abundance: NA
CDR3aa: CASQGQLTYNEQFF
CDR3nt: TGTGCCAGCCAGGGACAGCTCACCTACAATGAGCAGTTCTTC

d_gene: TRBD1
v_gene: TRBV19
j_gene: TRBJ1-1
abundance: once
CDR3aa: CASSQRPGTGRTEAFF
CDR3nt: TGTGCCAGTAGCCAAAGACCCGGGACAGGGCGCACTGAAGCTTTCTTT

d_gene: TRBD2
v_gene: TRBV4-1
j_gene: TRBJ2-1
abundance: NA
CDR3aa: CASSQDRVRAGGAYNEQFF
CDR3nt: TGCGCCAGCAGCCAAGATCGGGTACGAGCGGGGGGGGCCTACAATGAGCAGTTCTTC

d_gene: NA
v_gene: TRBV19
j_gene: TRBJ2-7
abundance: few
CDR3aa: CASNREGDIEQYF
CDR3nt: TGTGCCAGCAACCGCGAGGGAGACATCGAGCAGTACTTC

d_gene: NA
v_gene: TRBV2
j_gene: TRBJ1-2
abundance: NA
CDR3aa: CASSFLGQNYGYTF
CDR3nt: TGTGCCAGCAGTTTCCTAGGACAGAACTATGGCTACACCTTC

d_gene: NA
v_gene: TRBV2
j_gene: TRBJ1-1
abundance: few
CDR3aa: CASRQGNTEAFF
CDR3nt: TGTGCCAGCAGACAGGGGAACACTGAAGCTTTCTTT

d_gene: TRBD2
v_gene: TRBV6-1
j_gene: TRBJ2-2
abundance: NA
CDR3aa: CASSEVWRGGRTGELFF
CDR3nt: TGTGCCAGCAGTGAAGTGTGGCGGGGGGGCCGCACCGGGGAGCTGTTTTTT

d_gene: NA
v_gene: TRBV5-6
j_gene: TRBJ1-4
abundance: NA
CDR3aa: CASSFWKSGGEKLFF
CDR3nt: TGTGCCAGCAGCTTTTGGAAATCAGGTGGTGAAAAACTGTTTTTT

d_gene: NA
v_gene: TRBV5-1
j_gene: TRBJ2-2
abundance: few
CDR3aa: CASSPMAANTGELFF
CDR3nt: TGCGCCAGCAGCCCCATGGCCGCGAACACCGGGGAGCTGTTTTTT

d_gene: TRBD1
v_gene: TRBV14
j_gene: TRBJ1-2
abundance: NA
CDR3aa: CASSQPGQGLRNGYTF
CDR3nt: TGTGCCAGCAGCCAACCGGGACAGGGGCTTCGAAATGGCTACACCTTC

d_gene: TRBD2
v_gene: TRBV2
j_gene: TRBJ2-7
abundance: few
CDR3aa: CASRRGASGKSYEQYF
CDR3nt: TGTGCCAGCAGGCGGGGGGCTAGCGGAAAATCCTACGAGCAGTACTTC

d_gene: NA
v_gene: TRBV11-3
j_gene: TRBJ2-1
abundance: NA
CDR3aa: CASSLPGKHNEQFF
CDR3nt: TGTGCCAGCAGCTTACCCGGGAAACACAATGAGCAGTTCTTC

d_gene: NA
v_gene: TRBV6-1
j_gene: TRBJ1-4
abundance: NA
CDR3aa: CASSGPLGAAGEKLFF
CDR3nt: TGTGCCAGCAGTGGACCATTAGGGGCCGCCGGTGAAAAACTGTTTTTT

d_gene: NA
v_gene: TRBV19
j_gene: TRBJ1-2
abundance: NA
CDR3aa: CASSSRGSRTYGYTF
CDR3nt: TGTGCCAGTAGTTCCCGGGGGAGCCGCACTTATGGCTACACCTTC

d_gene: NA
v_gene: TRBV30
j_gene: TRBJ1-2
abundance: NA
CDR3aa: CAWTSQTSATTSYGYTF
CDR3nt: TGTGCCTGGACCTCCCAGACATCGGCAACAACGTCCTATGGCTACACCTTC

d_gene: NA
v_gene: TRBV13
j_gene: TRBJ2-7
abundance: NA
CDR3aa: CASSFSQGRVRYEQYF
CDR3nt: TGTGCCAGCAGTTTTTCTCAGGGAAGGGTTCGCTACGAGCAGTACTTC

d_gene: NA
v_gene: TRBV19
j_gene: TRBJ2-2
abundance: NA
CDR3aa: CASRRGGYTGELFF
CDR3nt: TGTGCCAGTAGGCGGGGTGGGTACACCGGGGAGCTGTTTTTT

d_gene: NA
v_gene: TRBV1
j_gene: TRBJ2-7
abundance: NA
CDR3aa: CTSSQVLGGNSYEQYF
CDR3nt: TGCACCAGCAGCCAGGTTTTGGGGGGGAACTCCTACGAGCAGTACTTC

d_gene: TRBD1
v_gene: TRBV5-5
j_gene: TRBJ1-5
abundance: NA
CDR3aa: CASSSGDRVQPQHF
CDR3nt: TGTGCCAGCAGCTCCGGCGACAGGGTTCAGCCCCAGCATTTT

d_gene: NA
v_gene: TRBV6-1
j_gene: TRBJ1-2
abundance: NA
CDR3aa: CASSEVGNYGYTF
CDR3nt: TGTGCCAGCAGTGAAGTCGGGAACTATGGCTACACCTTC

d_gene: NA
v_gene: TRBV6-1
j_gene: TRBJ2-3
abundance: NA
CDR3aa: CASSEEGGSQYF
CDR3nt: TGTGCCAGCAGTGAAGAGGGGGGGTCGCAGTATTTT

d_gene: NA
v_gene: TRBV6-5
j_gene: TRBJ1-4
abundance: NA
CDR3aa: CASSYARPNEKLFF
CDR3nt: TGTGCCAGCAGTTACGCCAGGCCTAATGAAAAACTGTTTTTT

d_gene: NA
v_gene: TRBV18
j_gene: TRBJ2-7
abundance: NA
CDR3aa: CASSPPAPGSGYEQYF
CDR3nt: TGTGCCAGCTCACCCCCGGCCCCAGGGTCGGGCTACGAGCAGTACTTC

d_gene: NA
v_gene: TRBV18
j_gene: TRBJ2-3
abundance: NA
CDR3aa: CASSGTAGSTDTQYF
CDR3nt: TGTGCCAGCTCGGGTACGGCAGGAAGCACAGATACGCAGTATTTT

d_gene: TRBD2
v_gene: TRBV6-5
j_gene: TRBJ2-3
abundance: NA
CDR3aa: CASSPAGGSDTQYF
CDR3nt: TGTGCCAGCAGCCCTGCGGGGGGTTCAGATACGCAGTATTTT

d_gene: TRBD1
v_gene: TRBV7-2
j_gene: TRBJ1-4
abundance: medium-sized
CDR3aa: CASSQGALTNEKLFF
CDR3nt: TGTGCCAGCAGCCAGGGGGCACTAACTAATGAAAAACTGTTTTTT

d_gene: NA
v_gene: TRBV5-8
j_gene: TRBJ1-6
abundance: NA
CDR3aa: CAQTRGSFYNSPLHF
CDR3nt: TGTGCCCAGACTAGGGGAAGCTTCTATAATTCACCCCTCCACTTT

d_gene: TRBD2
v_gene: TRBV29-1
j_gene: TRBJ2-1
abundance: NA
CDR3aa: CSARLAGGLGEQFF
CDR3nt: TGCAGCGCTCGACTAGCGGGGGGGCTTGGTGAGCAGTTCTTC

d_gene: NA
v_gene: TRBV21-1
j_gene: TRBJ1-2
abundance: NA
CDR3aa: CASSLVAGPYGYTF
CDR3nt: TGTGCCAGCAGCTTAGTGGCAGGGCCCTATGGCTACACCTTC

d_gene: TRBD2
v_gene: TRBV6-6
j_gene: TRBJ2-2
abundance: NA
CDR3aa: CASSHEGTSAGELFF
CDR3nt: TGTGCCAGCAGTCATGAGGGGACTAGCGCCGGGGAGCTGTTTTTT

d_gene: TRBD2
v_gene: TRBV5-1
j_gene: TRBJ2-3
abundance: NA
CDR3aa: CASSPPSTSGGARDTQYF
CDR3nt: TGCGCCAGCAGCCCTCCGTCGACTAGCGGGGGGGCCCGAGATACGCAGTATTTT

d_gene: TRBD1
v_gene: TRBV28
j_gene: TRBJ2-1
abundance: NA
CDR3aa: CASRAGGADNEQFF
CDR3nt: TGTGCCAGCAGGGCAGGGGGCGCCGACAATGAGCAGTTCTTC

d_gene: TRBD2
v_gene: TRBV7-3
j_gene: TRBJ2-7
abundance: NA
CDR3aa: CASSLGGGGYEQYF
CDR3nt: TGTGCCAGCAGCTTAGGCGGGGGGGGGTACGAGCAGTACTTC

d_gene: NA
v_gene: TRBV5-1
j_gene: TRBJ2-2
abundance: NA
CDR3aa: CASSYDSGELFF
CDR3nt: TGCGCCAGCAGTTATGACAGCGGGGAGCTGTTTTTT

d_gene: TRBD2
v_gene: TRBV6-1
j_gene: TRBJ2-2
abundance: NA
CDR3aa: CASSEWASGHTGELFF
CDR3nt: TGTGCCAGCAGTGAATGGGCTAGCGGGCACACCGGGGAGCTGTTTTTT

d_gene: NA
v_gene: TRBV5-1
j_gene: TRBJ2-2
abundance: NA
CDR3aa: CASSYGTSNTGELFF
CDR3nt: TGCGCCAGCAGCTACGGGACATCTAACACCGGGGAGCTGTTTTTT

d_gene: TRBD1
v_gene: TRBV5-6
j_gene: TRBJ1-3
abundance: NA
CDR3aa: CASSLVAGGTGNTIYF
CDR3nt: TGTGCCAGCAGCTTGGTGGCAGGGGGCACTGGAAACACCATATATTTT

d_gene: TRBD1
v_gene: TRBV15
j_gene: TRBJ2-1
abundance: NA
CDR3aa: CATSRDREQGNNEQFF
CDR3nt: TGTGCCACCAGCAGAGATAGAGAACAGGGGAACAATGAGCAGTTCTTC

d_gene: TRBD1
v_gene: TRBV7-2
j_gene: TRBJ1-2
abundance: once
CDR3aa: CASSLSGTGVRGYTF
CDR3nt: TGTGCCAGCAGCCTATCCGGGACAGGGGTTAGAGGCTACACCTTC

d_gene: TRBD1
v_gene: TRBV15
j_gene: TRBJ1-2
abundance: NA
CDR3aa: CATSRAGQGIFGYTF
CDR3nt: TGTGCCACCAGCAGAGCAGGACAGGGGATTTTTGGCTACACCTTC

d_gene: NA
v_gene: TRBV15
j_gene: TRBJ2-1
abundance: NA
CDR3aa: CATSRGPQEGAYNEQFF
CDR3nt: TGTGCCACCAGCAGAGGCCCTCAGGAGGGGGCTTACAATGAGCAGTTCTTC

d_gene: NA
v_gene: TRBV9
j_gene: TRBJ1-1
abundance: few
CDR3aa: CASSGLASRTEAFF
CDR3nt: TGTGCCAGCAGCGGGCTAGCTAGCCGGACTGAAGCTTTCTTT

d_gene: NA
v_gene: TRBV27
j_gene: TRBJ1-2
abundance: NA
CDR3aa: CASSLSPQAYGYTF
CDR3nt: TGTGCCAGCAGTTTATCCCCCCAGGCCTATGGCTACACCTTC

d_gene: TRBD1
v_gene: TRBV6-5
j_gene: TRBJ1-2
abundance: once
CDR3aa: CASSFAGGDGYTF
CDR3nt: TGTGCCAGCAGTTTCGCAGGGGGCGATGGCTACACCTTC

d_gene: TRBD2
v_gene: TRBV5-1
j_gene: TRBJ2-1
abundance: NA
CDR3aa: CASSRLAGAYNEQFF
CDR3nt: TGCGCCAGCAGCCGCCTAGCGGGGGCCTACAATGAGCAGTTCTTC

d_gene: TRBD1
v_gene: TRBV19
j_gene: TRBJ2-7
abundance: NA
CDR3aa: CASSITGGTYEQYF
CDR3nt: TGTGCCAGTAGTATAACAGGGGGGACCTACGAGCAGTACTTC

d_gene: NA
v_gene: TRBV9
j_gene: TRBJ2-3
abundance: NA
CDR3aa: CASSVGHASTDTQYF
CDR3nt: TGTGCCAGCAGCGTTGGGCATGCTAGCACAGATACGCAGTATTTT

d_gene: TRBD1
v_gene: TRBV19
j_gene: TRBJ2-1
abundance: NA
CDR3aa: CASSIVKGANEQFF
CDR3nt: TGTGCCAGTAGTATAGTCAAGGGGGCCAATGAGCAGTTCTTC